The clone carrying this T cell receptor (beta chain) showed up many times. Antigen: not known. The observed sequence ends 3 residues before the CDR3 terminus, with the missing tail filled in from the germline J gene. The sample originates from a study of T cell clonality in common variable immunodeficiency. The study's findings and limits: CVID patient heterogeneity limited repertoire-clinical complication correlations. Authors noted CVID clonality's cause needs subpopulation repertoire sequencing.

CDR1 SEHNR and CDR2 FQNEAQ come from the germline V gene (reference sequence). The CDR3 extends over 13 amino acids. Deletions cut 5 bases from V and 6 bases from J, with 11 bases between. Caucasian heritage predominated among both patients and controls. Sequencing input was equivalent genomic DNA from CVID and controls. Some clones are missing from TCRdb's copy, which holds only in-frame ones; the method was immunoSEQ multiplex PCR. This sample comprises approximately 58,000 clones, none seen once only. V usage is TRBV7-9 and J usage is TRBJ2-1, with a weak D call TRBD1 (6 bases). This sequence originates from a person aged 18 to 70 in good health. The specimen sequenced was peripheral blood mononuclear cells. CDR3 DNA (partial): TGTGCCAGCAGCCCAGGGGCTTCCAATGAG. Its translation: CASSPGASNE. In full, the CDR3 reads CASSPGASNEQFF.